The T cell receptor (beta chain) described here comes from a study of shared clonotypes between healthy human individuals. Background on the study: A couple of women and three men aged 18 to 49 served as donors.

Deep-level assay runs were performed. Assay: immunoSEQ multiplex PCR; the TCRdb copy retains only in-frame clones and omits some. The repertoire has about 470,000 clones, around 79% of them found once; the top ten carry 13%. The length of the CDR3 is 13 residues. Germline loops: CDR1 SQVTM, CDR2 ANQGSEA. The TCR was taken from a woman between 40 and 55 years old in good health. Some clones in this sample may be carry-over from other donors' samples. The material sequenced was PBMCs. The chain uses TRBV29-1 and TRBJ2-1, with 13 positions matching TRBD2. The CDR3 is CRVRLAGGDEQFF. CDR3 bases: TGCAGGGTAAGACTAGCGGGAGGCGATGAGCAGTTCTTC.